This T cell receptor beta chain was sequenced in a study of shared clonotypes between healthy human individuals. In germline, CDR1 is SGHVS, CDR2 FQNEAQ. V lost 5 bases, J lost 0 bases, and 11 bases lay in between. The CDR3 spans 14 residues. Profiled with immunoSEQ multiplex PCR; TCRdb holds only in-frame clones, not every one. This table holds fewer than 2.5 million clones, roughly 93% found once. The receptor comes from a young man in good health. Some clones in this sample may be carry-over from other donors' samples. The sample comprised naive CD4+ T cells from PBMCs. The subset: CD45RA+ positively selected. V and J are TRBV7-8 and TRBJ2-7; D gene unclear. For the CDR3, the DNA is TGTGCCAGCAGCGACGTTCTGGTCTCCTACGAGCAGTACTTC. Its protein is CASSDVLVSYEQYF. Using reference TRBV7-8 and TRBJ2-7 for the parts outside the CDR3, the full variable domain is GAGVSQSPRYKVAKRGQDVALRCDPISGHVSLFWYQQALGQGPEFLTYFQNEAQLDKSGLPSDRFFAERPEGSVSTLKIQRTQQEDSAVYLCASSDVLVSYEQYFGPGTRLTVT.